One and the same sample provided the 27 T cell receptor beta chains below, sequenced in a study of cytomegalovirus exposure and HLA in healthy donors. Researchers ran the PCR with 60 Vbeta and 13 Jbeta primers. Clones were sequenced by immunoSEQ multiplex PCR, and TCRdb holds only the in-frame ones, with some missing. The repertoire consists of approximately 140,000 clones, with 60% to 85% occurring once and the leading ten covering 3%. Sequenced sample: PBMCs. Every receptor here comes from a man aged 40-50 years in good health and CMV-seropositive.

The chain employs TRBV6-5 and TRBJ1-2; a weak D match, TRBD1 (6 bases). V shed 7 bases and J shed 4 bases, with 13 bases lying between them. CDR1 and CDR2 (germline): MNHEY, SVGAGI. The CDR3 sequence is 13 residues long. CDR3 sequence (DNA): TGTGCCAGCACCCCCGGACAGTTCTATGGCTACACCTTC. It is translated as CASTPGQFYGYTF.

The V gene is TRBV6-1, the J gene TRBJ2-1; 8 bases are a match to TRBD2. Losses at the gene ends were 6 bases for V and 0 bases for J; bases not matched to a gene: 1. This CDR3 region has 14 residues. Per the germline V gene, CDR1 is MNHNS and CDR2 is SASEGT. This CDR3 is CASRAGGSYNEQFF. CDR3 sequence (DNA): TGTGCCAGCAGGGCGGGAGGCTCCTACAATGAGCAGTTCTTC.

The chain recombines TRBV28 with TRBJ1-1, with 11 bases that match TRBD1. Per germline, CDR1 MDHEN and CDR2 SYDVKM. The V gene end was trimmed by 6 bases and the J gene end by 4 bases; junction bases not matched to a gene: 7. This CDR3 spans 15 amino acids. This CDR3 reads CASSLTGTGGTEAFF. Here the CDR3 DNA reads TGTGCCAGCAGCCTTACCGGGACAGGGGGCACTGAAGCTTTCTTT. Drawing the rest from reference TRBV28 and TRBJ1-1, the complete variable domain is DVKVTQSSRYLVKRTGEKVFLECVQDMDHENMFWYRQDPGLGLRLIYFSYDVKMKEKGDIPEGYSVSREKKERFSLILESASTNQTSMYLCASSLTGTGGTEAFFGQGTRLTVV.

The CDR3 loop reads CASSPDRGWETQYF. CDR3 in DNA: TGTGCCAGCAGCCCCGACAGGGGATGGGAGACCCAGTACTTC. The chain joins TRBV7-2 to TRBJ2-5; 8 bases are shared with TRBD1. Looked up from germline, CDR1 is SGHTA and CDR2 is FQGNSA. After removal of 5 bases from V and 5 bases from J, the junction contained 7 bases not matched to a gene. The CDR3 contains 14 residues.

The gene calls are TRBV9 and TRBJ2-1; D possibly corresponds to TRBD2 (6 bases). Germline V gene sequence: CDR1 SGDLS, CDR2 YYNGEE. This CDR3 contains 15 residues. V shed 2 bases and J shed 1 base, with 10 bases lying between them. This CDR3 reads CASSVYGSSYNEQFF. DNA for the CDR3: TGTGCCAGCAGCGTCTACGGGAGTTCCTACAATGAGCAGTTCTTC.

This chain connects TRBV9 to TRBJ2-1; 11 bases line up with TRBD2. Germline-derived CDR1 and CDR2 are SGDLS and YYNGEE. V gave up 4 bases and J gave up 4 bases; unmatched junction bases: 4. This CDR3 has 15 residues. As DNA, the CDR3 is TGTGCCAGCAGCAAGACTAGCGGGACATACAATGAGCAGTTCTTC. This translates into CASSKTSGTYNEQFF.

This chain uses TRBV18 with TRBJ2-7; tentatively, D is TRBD1 (5 bases). Trimming took off 0 bases at V and 2 bases at J, with 14 bases between the two ends. In germline, CDR1 is KGHSH, CDR2 LQKENI. This CDR3 contains 16 residues. The CDR3 nucleotides are TGTGCCAGCTCACCACCGGGTACAGGCTCTACCTACGAGCAGTACTTC. The encoded protein is CASSPPGTGSTYEQYF.

This sequence joins TRBV29-1 and TRBJ2-3; D is undetermined. From germline, CDR1 is SQVTM and CDR2 ANQGSEA. The CDR3 loop spans 13 amino acids. Trimming removed 4 bases at V and 2 bases at J, with 10 bases between. In DNA form, the CDR3 reads TGCAGCGTTGTTCGGAGATACACAGATACGCAGTATTTT. It is translated as CSVVRRYTDTQYF.

The chain joins TRBV18 to TRBJ1-3; a possible D gene is TRBD1 (5 bases). CDR3 length: 15 residues. Deletions cut 3 bases from V and 1 base from J, with 10 bases between. Germline loops: CDR1 KGHSH, CDR2 LQKENI. CDR3 nucleotides: TGTGCCAGCTCACCTCAGGGATATTCTGGAAACACCATATATTTT. Translated: CASSPQGYSGNTIYF.

With respect to this clone: Distinct nucleotide sequences in the sample also encode this CDR3. The chain couples TRBV19 to TRBJ1-2; 8 bases fit TRBD1. Trimming removed 3 bases from V and 4 bases from J; junction bases left unmatched: 1. This CDR3 is 13 amino acids long. CDR1 is LNHDA and CDR2 is SQIVND in the germline V gene (reference sequence). CDR3 bases: TGTGCCAGTAGTATTGGGACAGGCTATGGCTACACCTTC. It translates to CASSIGTGYGYTF. Supplemented by reference TRBV19 and TRBJ1-2, the full variable domain reads DGGITQSPKYLFRKEGQNVTLSCEQNLNHDAMYWYRQDPGQGLRLIYYSQIVNDFQKGDIAEGYSVSREKKESFPLTVTSAQKNPTAFYLCASSIGTGYGYTFGSGTRLTVV.

The chain links TRBV6-5 to TRBJ1-5; D is unresolved. This CDR3 comprises 13 residues. V lost 2 bases and J lost 10, with 12 bases in between. CDR1 and CDR2 (germline): MNHEY, SVGAGI. CDR3 loop: CASSYDTQSPQHF. The CDR3 coding sequence is TGTGCCAGCAGTTACGACACACAGTCTCCCCAGCATTTT.

This clone was seen a few times. The gene calls are TRBV6-6 and TRBJ1-2; 8 bases line up with TRBD1. Germline V gene data show CDR1 as MNHNY and CDR2 as SVGAGI (reference sequence). This CDR3 is 15 amino acids long. After removal of 6 bases from V and 8 bases from J, the junction contained 14 bases not matched to a gene. CDR3 sequence reads: CASRARETGVIGYTF. Written as DNA, the CDR3 is TGTGCCAGCAGGGCCCGCGAGACAGGGGTAATCGGCTACACCTTC.

The V gene is TRBV5-1, the J gene TRBJ2-7; weak D call: TRBD1 (6 bases). Trimming stripped 4 bases from V and 3 bases from J, with 8 bases between. The CDR3 is 12 residues long. Germline CDR1 reads SGHRS; CDR2 reads YFSETQ. CDR3: CASSKDSYEQYF. As DNA, the CDR3 is TGCGCCAGCAGCAAGGACAGCTACGAGCAGTACTTC.

The chain joins TRBV25-1 to TRBJ2-5, with D perhaps TRBD1 (6 bases). The germline V gene encodes CDR1 MGHDK and CDR2 SYGVNS. The CDR3 spans 16 residues. With 0 bases removed from V and 2 bases from J, the gap between germline ends came to 13 bases. The DNA of the CDR3 is TGTGCCAGCAGTGAATACGGGCAGGGGCATCAAGAGACCCAGTACTTC. It encodes CASSEYGQGHQETQYF.

J is TRBJ1-3 and V is TRBV4-2, with D possibly matching TRBD1 (6 bases). The CDR3 has 13 amino acids. Germline lookup yields CDR1 LGHNA and CDR2 YNFKEQ. Trimming stripped 1 base from V and 14 bases from J, with 15 bases between. CDR3 coding DNA: TGTGCCAGCAGCCAAGTCTTGCTAGGACAGTTATATTTT. Amino acid sequence: CASSQVLLGQLYF.

The genes are TRBV9 and TRBJ2-3, with D possibly TRBD2 on 5 matching bases. V was shortened by 0 bases and J by 0 bases, with 8 bases between the two germline ends. The V gene's germline CDR1 is SGDLS and CDR2 YYNGEE. This CDR3 has 15 residues. The CDR3 coding sequence is TGTGCCAGCAGCGTAGCCGGCGGGAGCACAGATACGCAGTATTTT. Protein sequence: CASSVAGGSTDTQYF.

The rearrangement links TRBV7-6 to TRBJ1-3; D unclear. The CDR3 runs 12 residues. CDR1 is SGHVS and CDR2 is FNYEAQ in the germline V gene. Trimming took 5 bases from V and 9 from J, leaving 11 bases between them. As DNA, the CDR3 is TGTGCCAGCAGCCCCGGCTCGGGCACCATATATTTT. Translation: CASSPGSGTIYF.

This rearrangement joins TRBV11-2 to TRBJ1-1; D is uncertain. Germline CDR1 reads SGHAT; CDR2 reads FQNNGV. The CDR3 loop spans 15 amino acids. V was cut by 4 bases and J by 5 bases, with 17 bases left in between. The CDR3 DNA reads as TGTGCCAGCAGCTCGCCGGCAGGTTATCGAACTGAAGCTTTCTTT. Translated: CASSSPAGYRTEAFF.

Here the CDR3 reads CASSEDGQNYGYTF. The CDR3 region has the DNA TGTGCCAGCAGTGAGGATGGACAGAACTATGGCTACACCTTC. The chain is built from TRBV6-5 and TRBJ1-2; D is perhaps TRBD1 (6 bases). This CDR3 spans 14 amino acids. CDR1 and CDR2 from the germline V gene are MNHEY and SVGAGI. V lost 5 bases and J 2 bases, leaving 12 bases between the germline ends.

The chain employs TRBV21-1 and TRBJ1-1. TRBV21-1 is labeled a pseudogene. The CDR3 sequence is 13 residues long. CDR3: CASSKRVREEAFF. CDR3 coding DNA: TGTGCCAGCAGCAAAAGGGTTCGGGAAGAAGCTTTCTTT.

This clone occurred once. The chain has TRBV6-5 and TRBJ2-5, with 7 bases lining up with TRBD2. The DNA matches TRBJ2-7 better at its end, which makes the J call doubtful. The germline V gene has CDR1 MNHEY and CDR2 SVGAGI. This CDR3 has 15 amino acids. The chain's CDR3 is CASSYSSGGNYEQYF. The CDR3 nucleotides are TGTGCCAGCAGTTACTCTTCGGGAGGAAACTACGAGCAGTACTTC.

V gene TRBV15 combines with J gene TRBJ2-1, with TRBD2 matching 11 bases. The CDR3 has 15 residues. J gave up 8 bases and V 5 bases, and 8 bases lay outside the gene matches. The V gene's germline CDR1 is LNHNV and CDR2 YYDKDF (reference sequence). CDR3 sequence reads: CATSGASGRFYEQFF. The CDR3 region has the DNA TGTGCCACCAGCGGCGCTAGCGGGAGGTTCTATGAGCAGTTCTTC.

The chain is built from TRBV5-6 and TRBJ2-2, with 13 bases matching TRBD2. Trimming removed 4 bases from V and 3 bases from J; junction bases left unmatched: 3. Per germline, CDR1 SGHDT and CDR2 YYEEEE. This CDR3 is 16 amino acids long. This CDR3 reads CASSGLAGVHTGELFF. Written as DNA, the CDR3 is TGTGCCAGCAGCGGACTAGCGGGAGTTCACACCGGGGAGCTGTTTTTT.

This clone turned up a few times. The V and J genes are TRBV6-5 and TRBJ1-5; possible D gene TRBD1, 5 bases. The V end was cut by 6 bases, the J end by 3 bases, with 12 bases between. Germline-derived CDR1 and CDR2 are MNHEY and SVGAGI. This CDR3 has 14 residues. The CDR3 spells CASSPGGFNQPQHF. The DNA of the CDR3 is TGTGCCAGCAGCCCCGGGGGTTTCAATCAGCCCCAGCATTTT.

This clone was detected a few times. The chain joins TRBV25-1 to TRBJ2-5; 11 bases fit TRBD1. This CDR3 contains 17 residues. V gave up 6 bases and J gave up 4 bases; unmatched junction bases: 13. The germline CDR1 and CDR2 sequences are MGHDK and SYGVNS. The CDR3 nucleotides read TGTGCCAGCAGATCCCGACCGGGACAGGGGGGTTCAGAGACCCAGTACTTC. As protein: CASRSRPGQGGSETQYF.

The CDR3 protein is CASSFYGTGGDEQYF. In nucleotides, the CDR3 is TGCGCCAGCAGCTTCTACGGGACAGGGGGCGACGAGCAGTACTTC. This chain uses TRBV5-1 with TRBJ2-7, with 12 bases aligning to TRBD1. Germline V gene sequence: CDR1 SGHRS, CDR2 YFSETQ. The trim removed 2 bases at V and 5 bases at J, leaving 5 bases unmatched. The CDR3 totals 15 residues.

The J gene is TRBJ2-3, the V gene TRBV28; TRBD1 matches 7 bases. Losses at the gene ends were 6 bases for V and 0 bases for J; bases not matched to a gene: 9. The CDR3 totals 16 residues. The germline CDR1 and CDR2 sequences are MDHEN and SYDVKM. CDR3: CASSHGQAPSTDTQYF. The CDR3 coding sequence is TGTGCCAGCAGCCATGGACAGGCTCCTAGCACAGATACGCAGTATTTT.